The 21 T cell receptor beta chains presented below share a single source sample, sequenced in a study of control samples from healthy donors and cancer patients. Sequencing used immunoSEQ multiplex PCR; TCRdb keeps in-frame clones, though not all of them. The data hold fewer than 200,000 clones, with roughly 93% observed a single time. The sequenced sample was blood. The receptors derive from a woman aged 60-75 years in good health.

Details on this clone: A read error may produce the germline difference seen at one junction end. This chain links TRBV7-2 with TRBJ2-1; 16 bases line up with TRBD2. The germline gives CDR1 SGHTA, CDR2 FQGNSA. CDR3 length equals 20 residues. CDR3 nucleotide sequence: TGTGCCAGCAGCATAGCCCCCCCCGGGACTAGCGGGGGGGCCTACAATGAGCAGTTCTTC. It specifies CASSIAPPGTSGGAYNEQFF.

The rearrangement joins TRBV5-1 to TRBJ1-2; possible D gene TRBD1, 6 bases. CDR1 and CDR2 from the germline V gene are SGHRS and YFSETQ. V was cut by 4 bases and J by 6 bases, with 16 bases left in between. The CDR3 has 14 amino acids. CDR3 in amino acids: CASSPVGGANGYTF. The CDR3 bases are TGCGCCAGCAGCCCGGTGGGGGGGGCGAATGGCTACACCTTC.

The V gene is TRBV2, the J gene TRBJ1-1; weak D call: TRBD1 (6 bases). CDR3 length: 12 amino acids. Per the germline V gene, CDR1 is SNHLY and CDR2 is FYNNEI. V dropped 8 bases and J dropped 6 bases, with 13 bases sitting between them. CDR3 protein: CASQPDSSEAFF. CDR3 DNA sequence: TGTGCCAGCCAACCGGACAGTTCTGAAGCTTTCTTT.

The chain carries TRBV7-2 and TRBJ1-4, with 7 bases aligning to TRBD1. V lost 2 bases, J lost 2 bases, and 8 bases stayed unmatched. The CDR3 runs to 17 residues. Germline values: CDR1 SGHTA, CDR2 FQGNSA. For the CDR3, the DNA is TGTGCCAGCAGCTTACGACAGGGACATTCGACTAATGAAAAACTGTTTTTT. Translated, it gives CASSLRQGHSTNEKLFF.

The chain couples TRBV9 to TRBJ1-2; D gene ambiguous. Trimming left V 2 bases short and J 5 bases short, with 16 bases between. Looked up from germline, CDR1 is SGDLS and CDR2 is YYNGEE. The CDR3 is 15 amino acids. The CDR3 loop is CASSVDGGDTYGYTF. CDR3 sequence (DNA): TGTGCCAGCAGCGTTGACGGAGGAGACACGTATGGCTACACCTTC. Filled out from reference TRBV9 and TRBJ1-2, the complete variable domain reads DSGVTQTPKHLITATGQRVTLRCSPRSGDLSVYWYQQSLDQGLQFLIQYYNGEERAKGNILERFSAQQFPDLHSELNLSSLELGDSALYFCASSVDGGDTYGYTFGSGTRLTVV.

This sequence joins TRBV7-9 and TRBJ2-6; D is uncertain. This CDR3 is 15 amino acids long. From germline, CDR1 is SEHNR and CDR2 FQNEAQ (reference sequence). The V end was cut by 1 base, the J end by 1 base, with 5 bases between. CDR3 region: CASSLVGSGANVLTF. In nucleotides, the CDR3 is TGTGCCAGCAGCTTAGTGGGATCTGGGGCCAACGTCCTGACTTTC.

This chain joins TRBV6-5 and TRBJ2-1; a possible D gene is TRBD1 (6 bases). Per germline, CDR1 MNHEY and CDR2 SVGAGI. CDR3 length equals 13 residues. V was shortened by 6 bases and J by 7 bases, with 13 bases between the two germline ends. The DNA for the CDR3 is TGTGCCAGCAGGATAACAGGGTTGAATGAGCAGTTCTTC. Its protein product is CASRITGLNEQFF.

The rearrangement links TRBV27 to TRBJ1-1; D uncertain. V gave up 2 bases and J gave up 0 bases, with 4 bases separating them. Germline CDR1 is MNHEY and CDR2 is SMNVEV (reference sequence). This CDR3 has 13 residues. The CDR3 DNA follows: TGTGCCAGCAGTTTAGAGGTGAACACTGAAGCTTTCTTT. Its translation is CASSLEVNTEAFF.

The V call is TRBV29-1, the J call TRBJ2-3; weak D call: TRBD2 (6 bases). Trimming took off 7 bases at V and 4 bases at J, with 12 bases between the two ends. The germline gives CDR1 SQVTM, CDR2 ANQGSEA. This CDR3 region has 12 residues. The CDR3 region has the DNA TGCAGCGGCGGGACTGGGGCAGATACGCAGTATTTT. Encoded protein: CSGGTGADTQYF.

The chain recombines TRBV5-1 with TRBJ1-2, with no clear D. The CDR3 contains 14 residues. The germline gives CDR1 SGHRS, CDR2 YFSETQ. Trimming shortened V by 4 bases and J by 4 bases, and 14 bases separated the two germline ends. The CDR3 bases are TGCGCCAGCAGCCCCGACGAGGGTCTCTATGGCTACACCTTC. Translating it yields CASSPDEGLYGYTF.

The V call is TRBV11-2, the J call TRBJ1-6, with D unclear. Per germline, CDR1 SGHAT and CDR2 FQNNGV. V was clipped by 5 bases and J by 8 bases, with 13 bases between them. This CDR3 has 14 amino acids. The CDR3 sequence: CASSPERRDSPLHF. The CDR3 bases are TGTGCCAGCAGCCCCGAGAGGAGAGATTCACCCCTCCACTTT.

This sequence joins TRBV5-1 and TRBJ2-1, with 12 bases lining up with TRBD2. The CDR3 loop spans 17 amino acids. CDR1 SGHRS and CDR2 YFSETQ come from the germline V gene. The V segment lost 0 bases and the J segment 9 bases; nucleotides outside the gene matches: 10. CDR3 in amino acids: CASSLGSTSGGQSEQFF. The CDR3 DNA is TGCGCCAGCAGCTTGGGATCGACTAGCGGGGGCCAGAGTGAGCAGTTCTTC.

This chain connects TRBV11-2 to TRBJ2-7; D is possibly TRBD1 (5 bases). The germline CDR1 and CDR2 sequences are SGHAT and FQNNGV. Trimming pared 3 bases from V and 4 bases from J, leaving 10 bases between. This CDR3 contains 13 residues. As DNA, the CDR3 is TGTGCCAGCAGCTTGGTCCAGGGATACGAGCAGTACTTC. It encodes CASSLVQGYEQYF.

Turning to this clone: At one end, the junction sequence differs from germline, possibly due to a read error. The rearrangement links TRBV9 to TRBJ2-1; TRBD2 is a possible D gene (5 bases). This CDR3 is 16 amino acids long. Germline values: CDR1 SGDLS, CDR2 YYNGEE. The DNA for the CDR3 is TGTGTCAGCAGCGTAGTCCGGGAAAGCTCCTACAATGAGCAGTTCTTC. Encoded protein: CVSSVVRESSYNEQFF.

CDR3 nucleotides: TGTGCCAGCAGTAGACAGGGAGATGAAAAACTGTTTTTT. Its protein is CASSRQGDEKLFF. This chain joins TRBV2 and TRBJ1-4; 7 bases align to TRBD1. CDR3 size: 13 residues. Trimming at V came to 5 bases and at J to 6 bases, leaving 3 bases not matched to a gene. Looked up from germline, CDR1 is SNHLY and CDR2 is FYNNEI.

The genes are TRBV7-2 and TRBJ2-7, with a tentative D call TRBD1 (6 bases). CDR1 is SGHTA and CDR2 is FQGNSA in the germline V gene. This CDR3 spans 13 amino acids. V lost 5 bases, J lost 3 bases, and 11 bases lay in between. Here the CDR3 DNA reads TGTGCCAGCAGCACCCTACAGGGCTACGAGCAGTACTTC. Translation: CASSTLQGYEQYF.

The CDR3 DNA sequence: TGTGCCAGCAGCGTAGTGGTACAGGCTGCTGAAGCTTTCTTT. Its protein is CASSVVVQAAEAFF. This sequence joins TRBV9 and TRBJ1-1; D might be TRBD1 (5 bases). Trimming pared 0 bases from V and 6 bases from J, leaving 12 bases between. This CDR3 has 14 amino acids. CDR1 SGDLS and CDR2 YYNGEE come from the germline V gene. The variable domain in full, with the rest retrieved from reference TRBV9 and TRBJ1-1, is DSGVTQTPKHLITATGQRVTLRCSPRSGDLSVYWYQQSLDQGLQFLIQYYNGEERAKGNILERFSAQQFPDLHSELNLSSLELGDSALYFCASSVVVQAAEAFFGQGTRLTVV.

This chain links TRBV27 with TRBJ1-6; D gene unclear. This CDR3 contains 14 residues. Trimming removed 6 bases from V and 6 bases from J, with 12 bases in between. Germline V CDR1 and CDR2: MNHEY, SMNVEV (reference sequence). In DNA form, the CDR3 reads TGTGCCAGCAGGCAAGCCGGGTTTAATTCACCCCTCCACTTT. It codes for CASRQAGFNSPLHF.

This chain connects TRBV7-9 to TRBJ2-3; TRBD2 agrees at 9 bases. Per the germline V gene, CDR1 is SEHNR and CDR2 is FQNEAQ (reference sequence). J lost 2 bases, V lost 6 bases, and 3 bases had no gene match. CDR3 length equals 14 residues. This CDR3 is CASSSSGVTDTQYF. The CDR3 nucleotides read TGTGCCAGCAGTTCTAGCGGGGTCACAGATACGCAGTATTTT.

This chain links TRBV10-1 with TRBJ1-2; the D gene is possibly TRBD1 (6 bases). V lost 4 bases and J lost 6, with 12 bases in between. This CDR3 contains 13 residues. Germline V gene sequence: CDR1 WNHNN, CDR2 SYGVQD (reference sequence). The CDR3 nucleotides read TGCGCCAGCAGTGCCTCCGGGGGCAATGGCTACACCTTC. It is translated as CASSASGGNGYTF.

The chain carries TRBV6-1 and TRBJ1-2, with D perhaps TRBD1 (6 bases). Germline V CDR1 and CDR2: MNHNS, SASEGT. The length of the CDR3 is 14 residues. Trimming removed 1 base from V and 3 bases from J, with 9 bases in between. In DNA, the CDR3 is TGTGCCAGCAGTGAAGGCGGGGGCTACTATGGCTACACCTTC. Encoded protein: CASSEGGGYYGYTF.